This T cell receptor beta chain was captured in a study of T cell responses to AZD1222 COVID-19 vaccine. Study outcomes and limitations: Spike-specific TCR breadth and depth rose after two AZD1222 doses.

Sequencing was performed with immunoSEQ multiplex PCR; in TCRdb, only in-frame clones are kept and a portion is missing. Of roughly 160,000 clones detected, roughly 94% appear once; the ten largest clones hold about 0.64%. Details on this clone: What it recognizes is unknown.

The CDR3 consists of 12 residues. V lost 10 bases to trimming and J lost 3 bases, with 12 bases between them. From germline, CDR1 is MDHEN and CDR2 SYDVKM. V and J are TRBV28 and TRBJ1-2, with no clear D. This sequence was found in an adult in good health. Sequences were derived from peripheral blood, sampled on day 0 of AZD1222 vaccination. In DNA, the CDR3 is TGTGCCACCGCGAGTGCATACTATGGCTACACCTTC. Its translation: CATASAYYGYTF.